Listed below are T cell receptor beta chains from one sample, sequenced in a study of blood T cell repertoires in COVID-19. The protocol was immunoSEQ multiplex PCR, while the TCRdb copy is restricted to in-frame clones and leaves out a portion. The sample records some 240,000 clones, 70% to 90% being singletons. Sequenced input: PBMCs or T cells enriched from blood (not recorded which). The source is a woman in her forties or fifties who had been exposed to COVID-19. Both conserved end residues are part of each CDR3. The D gene is left open where the match is weak. Size values are once, few and many counts, or a class for expanded clones, and some rows have none.

v_gene,abundance,d_gene,j_gene,CDR3aa,CDR3nt
TRBV11-2,NA,TRBD2,TRBJ2-7,CASSSSTGGRSEQYF,TGTGCCAGCAGCTCGAGTACGGGAGGCAGGAGCGAGCAGTACTTC
TRBV5-6,NA,NA,TRBJ1-6,CASSLGGRSTLYNSPLHF,TGTGCCAGCAGCTTGGGGGGGCGCTCAACACTTTATAATTCACCCCTCCACTTT
TRBV28,NA,NA,TRBJ1-2,CASKMAAVSYGYTF,TGTGCCAGCAAGATGGCGGCAGTGTCCTATGGCTACACCTTC
TRBV7-2,once,NA,TRBJ1-4,CASSTGRGFNEKLFF,TGTGCCAGCAGCACTGGCAGGGGCTTTAATGAAAAACTGTTTTTT
TRBV3-1/TRBV3-2,NA,TRBD2,TRBJ2-1,CASSQARRAGALIDEQFF,TGTGCCAGCAGCCAGGCCAGGAGAGCGGGGGCCCTTATAGATGAGCAGTTCTTC
TRBV10-2,NA,NA,TRBJ1-2,CASSEASYYGYTF,TGCGCCAGCAGTGAAGCAAGCTACTATGGCTACACCTTC
TRBV5-6,NA,NA,TRBJ1-1,CASSLGRVNTEAFF,TGTGCCAGCAGCCTGGGGCGGGTGAACACTGAAGCTTTCTTT
TRBV12-3/TRBV12-4,NA,NA,TRBJ1-1,CASSLAQVTEAFF,TGTGCCAGCAGTTTGGCACAGGTGACTGAAGCTTTCTTT
TRBV28,NA,TRBD1,TRBJ1-1,CASSTTGVHTEAFF,TGTGCCAGCAGCACAACAGGGGTGCACACTGAAGCTTTCTTT
TRBV21-1,NA,NA,TRBJ2-3,CASSKSPTGVVSDTQYF,TGTGCCAGCAGCAAATCCCCGACAGGGGTTGTATCAGATACGCAGTATTTT
TRBV7-2,NA,NA,TRBJ2-3,CASSLATRGGNTQYF,TGTGCCAGCAGCTTAGCTACTAGGGGGGGCAATACGCAGTATTTT
TRBV12-3/TRBV12-4,once,NA,TRBJ2-5,CASSWGPKETQYF,TGTGCCAGCAGCTGGGGCCCGAAAGAGACCCAGTACTTC
TRBV6-5,NA,TRBD1,TRBJ1-1,CASSSDRDNTEAFF,TGTGCCAGCAGTTCGGACAGGGATAACACTGAAGCTTTCTTT
TRBV7-9,once,NA,TRBJ2-2,CASSLVSIGVTGELFF,TGTGCCAGCAGCTTAGTCAGTATAGGGGTAACCGGGGAGCTGTTTTTT
TRBV10-3,NA,NA,TRBJ1-1,CAISETGQNTEAFF,TGTGCCATCAGTGAAACAGGGCAGAACACTGAAGCTTTCTTT
TRBV7-9,once,NA,TRBJ1-1,CASSSAGEAFF,TGTGCCAGCAGCTCGGCAGGTGAAGCTTTCTTT
TRBV5-1,NA,NA,TRBJ1-1,CASSLGGPGFTEAFF,TGCGCCAGCAGCTTGGGAGGTCCAGGGTTCACTGAAGCTTTCTTT
TRBV11-2,NA,NA,TRBJ1-2,CASSLAQGVEGYTF,TGTGCCAGCAGCTTAGCGCAAGGGGTGGAAGGCTACACCTTC
TRBV2,NA,NA,TRBJ1-5,CASSEGQVFNQPQHF,TGTGCCAGCAGTGAAGGGCAGGTTTTCAATCAGCCCCAGCATTTT
TRBV5-6,NA,NA,TRBJ2-7,CASSRGHLYEQYF,TGTGCCAGCAGCCGGGGACACCTCTACGAGCAGTACTTC
TRBV5-6,NA,TRBD1,TRBJ1-6,CASSFRGQQFDSPLHF,TGTGCCAGCAGCTTTAGGGGACAGCAGTTCGATTCACCCCTCCACTTT
TRBV6-5,NA,NA,TRBJ1-1,CASSTGNTEAFF,TGTGCCAGCAGCACAGGGAACACTGAAGCTTTCTTT
TRBV19,NA,NA,TRBJ1-2,CASIYSGVKGGYTF,TGTGCCAGTATCTACTCGGGGGTAAAAGGAGGCTACACCTTC
TRBV18,few,NA,TRBJ2-5,CASSSGQETQYF,TGTGCCAGCTCGTCGGGACAAGAGACCCAGTACTTC
TRBV15,NA,NA,TRBJ1-3,CATSRDLLSSGNTIYF,TGTGCCACCAGCAGAGATCTACTTAGCTCTGGAAACACCATATATTTT
TRBV7-9,NA,NA,TRBJ1-2,CASSLGTGNYGYTF,TGTGCCAGCAGCTTAGGGACGGGAAACTATGGCTACACCTTC
TRBV29-1,NA,NA,TRBJ1-2,CSVILADRSRQDDGYTF,TGCAGCGTTATTCTCGCGGACAGAAGTCGGCAAGATGATGGCTACACCTTC
TRBV19,NA,NA,TRBJ2-1,CASGDNSYNEQFF,TGTGCCAGTGGTGACAACTCCTACAATGAGCAGTTCTTC
TRBV2,NA,TRBD1,TRBJ2-3,CASSETTGGSSTDTQYF,TGTGCCAGCAGTGAGACCACAGGGGGCTCTAGCACAGATACGCAGTATTTT
TRBV27,NA,NA,TRBJ2-7,CASSFQDEQYF,TGTGCCAGCAGTTTCCAGGACGAGCAGTACTTC
TRBV11-2,NA,TRBD2,TRBJ2-3,CASSLRRSGGHTDTQYF,TGTGCCAGCAGCTTACGCCGTAGCGGGGGTCACACAGATACGCAGTATTTT
TRBV19,NA,NA,TRBJ1-1,CASSAESGTLTEAFF,TGTGCCAGTAGTGCCGAATCCGGGACTCTTACTGAAGCTTTCTTT
TRBV2,NA,NA,TRBJ1-1,CASIRVGNTEAFF,TGTGCCAGCATCAGGGTGGGGAACACTGAAGCTTTCTTT
TRBV7-8,few,NA,TRBJ1-1,CASSLGTANTEAFF,TGTGCCAGCAGCTTAGGGACAGCGAACACTGAAGCTTTCTTT
TRBV6-5,NA,NA,TRBJ2-3,CASSTKGPTDTQYF,TGTGCCAGCAGTACCAAGGGGCCTACAGATACGCAGTATTTT
TRBV9,NA,NA,TRBJ1-2,CASSVADGGPPNYGYTF,TGTGCCAGCAGCGTAGCTGACGGGGGACCGCCTAACTATGGCTACACCTTC
TRBV4-2,NA,NA,TRBJ2-4,CASSQESLRESKNIQYF,TGTGCCAGCAGCCAAGAAAGTTTGAGGGAATCCAAAAACATTCAGTACTTC
TRBV2,NA,NA,TRBJ1-1,CASSEGGLVVTEAFF,TGTGCCAGCAGTGAGGGAGGGTTGGTGGTCACTGAAGCTTTCTTT
TRBV28,few,NA,TRBJ1-2,CASSPNRVGGYTF,TGTGCCAGCAGTCCCAACAGGGTCGGTGGCTACACCTTC
TRBV6-1,NA,NA,TRBJ2-5,CASSEARETQYF,TGTGCCAGCAGTGAAGCTAGAGAGACCCAGTACTTC
TRBV29-1,once,NA,TRBJ1-5,CSVAGVNQPQHF,TGCAGCGTTGCAGGGGTCAATCAGCCCCAGCATTTT
TRBV5-1,NA,NA,TRBJ1-6,CASSGGHVNSPLHF,TGCGCCAGCAGCGGGGGACACGTAAATTCACCCCTCCACTTT
TRBV7-2,NA,TRBD2,TRBJ2-1,CASSWGLAGNNEQFF,TGTGCCAGCAGCTGGGGACTAGCGGGGAACAATGAGCAGTTCTTC
TRBV9,NA,TRBD2,TRBJ2-3,CASSVGEGGRTDTQYF,TGTGCCAGCAGCGTCGGGGAGGGAGGACGCACAGATACGCAGTATTTT
TRBV27,NA,NA,TRBJ1-6,CASSSGRTSPLHF,TGTGCCAGCAGTTCAGGGAGGACCTCACCCCTCCACTTT
TRBV7-8,NA,NA,TRBJ1-1,CASSLRGQIFTEAFF,TGTGCCAGCAGCTTAAGGGGACAAATTTTCACTGAAGCTTTCTTT
TRBV5-1,NA,TRBD1,TRBJ1-1,CASSGGTGLAEAFF,TGCGCCAGCAGCGGAGGGACAGGACTGGCTGAAGCTTTCTTT
TRBV7-9,NA,NA,TRBJ1-1,CASSPVGGSTEAFF,TGTGCCAGCAGCCCCGTGGGGGGTAGCACTGAAGCTTTCTTT
TRBV27,NA,NA,TRBJ2-7,CASSTARRNEPYEQYF,TGTGCCAGCAGCACGGCGCGGAGAAATGAGCCCTACGAGCAGTACTTC
TRBV30,once,NA,TRBJ1-4,CAWESGGNEKLFF,TGTGCCTGGGAATCGGGCGGGAATGAAAAACTGTTTTTT
TRBV27,NA,NA,TRBJ1-3,CASSSSRPGPQLRMYF,TGTGCCAGCAGTTCCAGTCGGCCTGGGCCCCAGTTGCGTATGTATTTT
TRBV3-1/TRBV3-2,once,TRBD2,TRBJ2-2,CASSHPGLAVTGELFF,TGTGCCAGCAGCCACCCAGGACTAGCGGTCACCGGGGAGCTGTTTTTT
TRBV28,NA,TRBD1,TRBJ2-5,CASTPVSGQGYSLGETQYF,TGTGCCAGCACCCCAGTCTCTGGACAGGGATATAGTTTGGGGGAGACCCAGTACTTC